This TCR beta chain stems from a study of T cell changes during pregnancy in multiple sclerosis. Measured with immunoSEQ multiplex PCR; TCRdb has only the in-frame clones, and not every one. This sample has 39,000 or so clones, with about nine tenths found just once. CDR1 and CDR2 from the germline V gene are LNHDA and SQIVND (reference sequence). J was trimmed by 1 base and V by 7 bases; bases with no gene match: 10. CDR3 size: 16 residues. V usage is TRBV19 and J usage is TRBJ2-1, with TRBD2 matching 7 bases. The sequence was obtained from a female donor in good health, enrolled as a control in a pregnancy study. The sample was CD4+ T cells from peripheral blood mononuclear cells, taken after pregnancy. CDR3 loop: CASTSGRGLSYNEQFF. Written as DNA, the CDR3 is TGTGCCAGTACCTCGGGGCGGGGACTATCCTACAATGAGCAGTTCTTC.